These T cell receptor beta chains were read from a single sample in a study of long-term antiretroviral therapy in people with HIV. Sequencing was performed with immunoSEQ multiplex PCR; in TCRdb, only in-frame clones are kept and a portion is missing. The table shows approximately 17,000 clones, with 80% occurring only once. Material: unsorted PBMCs, obtained 0.1 years before starting antiretroviral therapy. These receptors all stem from a man in his late teens or twenties with HIV. The CDR3 runs from the conserved cysteine through the conserved F or W. The order of the fields is clone size, V gene, D gene, J gene, CDR3 length, CDR3 protein, CDR3 DNA. The D gene is left open where the match is weak. Clone size is stated in some rows and not others, as once, few, many or a class when expanded.

>NA|TRBV7-9|NA|TRBJ1-2|13
CASSPSENYGYTF
TGTGCCAGCAGCCCCTCCGAAAACTATGGCTACACCTTC
>NA|TRBV7-2|TRBD2|TRBJ2-1|15
CASSPRGTRNNEQFF
TGTGCCAGCAGCCCAAGAGGGACTAGGAACAATGAGCAGTTCTTC
>NA|TRBV5-1|TRBD1|TRBJ2-5|15
CASSKDRVGQETQYF
TGCGCCAGCAGCAAGGACAGGGTGGGCCAAGAGACCCAGTACTTC
>NA|TRBV2|TRBD2|TRBJ2-7|19
CASSEPPALAGGKAYEQYF
TGTGCCAGCAGTGAACCTCCCGCACTAGCGGGAGGGAAAGCCTACGAGCAGTACTTC
>NA|TRBV9|TRBD1|TRBJ1-3|15
CASSGGTGSGNTIYF
TGTGCCAGCAGCGGGGGGACAGGCTCTGGAAACACCATATATTTT
>NA|TRBV5-6|NA|TRBJ2-7|13
CASSLGSPYEQYF
TGTGCCAGCAGCTTGGGATCCCCATACGAGCAGTACTTC
>NA|TRBV19|TRBD1|TRBJ1-1|16
CASRIGTGGDRTEAFF
TGTGCCAGTAGGATTGGGACAGGGGGCGACAGGACTGAAGCTTTCTTT
>once|TRBV7-3|TRBD1|TRBJ1-6|16
CASGSKGTGVNSPLHF
TGTGCCAGCGGAAGTAAGGGGACAGGGGTTAATTCACCCCTCCACTTT
>NA|TRBV18|NA|TRBJ2-3|16
CASSPPVGTPGDTQYF
TGTGCCAGCTCACCACCGGTCGGAACCCCCGGGGATACGCAGTATTTT
>NA|TRBV5-1|NA|TRBJ1-1|14
CASSSQDLNTEAFF
TGCGCCAGCAGCTCCCAGGACTTGAACACTGAAGCTTTCTTT
>NA|TRBV4-1|NA|TRBJ1-4|15
CASSLRFATNEKLFF
TGCGCCAGCAGCCTACGATTTGCAACTAATGAAAAACTGTTTTTT
>NA|TRBV19|TRBD1|TRBJ1-1|13
CASSIGQGTEAFF
TGTGCCAGTAGTATAGGACAGGGTACTGAAGCTTTCTTT
>few|TRBV18|TRBD2|TRBJ2-2|14
CASLAGRNTGELFF
TGTGCCAGTTTAGCGGGACGGAACACCGGGGAGCTGTTTTTT
>NA|TRBV5-1|TRBD2|TRBJ2-3|14
CASSGLAGGDTQYF
TGCGCCAGCAGTGGGCTAGCGGGGGGAGATACGCAGTATTTT
>NA|TRBV5-4|NA|TRBJ2-7|14
CASSQDRGAGEQYF
TGCGCCAGCAGCCAAGATCGAGGGGCGGGCGAGCAGTACTTC
>NA|TRBV10-2|TRBD1|TRBJ2-2|19
CASGKTGVLFTLSPGELFF
TGCGCCAGCGGCAAGACAGGGGTCCTTTTTACTCTGAGCCCGGGGGAGCTGTTTTTT
>NA|TRBV6-5|TRBD1|TRBJ2-7|14
CASRRSDRGYEQYF
TGTGCCAGCAGGCGATCGGACAGGGGTTACGAGCAGTACTTC
>NA|TRBV11-2|TRBD2|TRBJ2-3|13
CASSKGLRGVRYF
TGTGCCAGCAGTAAGGGACTACGTGGTGTGCGGTATTTT
>once|TRBV6-1|NA|TRBJ1-1|12
CASTGGSTEAFF
TGTGCCAGCACGGGGGGAAGCACTGAAGCTTTCTTT
>NA|TRBV7-2|TRBD2|TRBJ2-2|17
CASSSGLAGGPTGELFF
TGTGCCAGCAGCTCAGGACTAGCGGGAGGGCCGACCGGGGAGCTGTTTTTT
>NA|TRBV5-4|NA|TRBJ1-6|13
CASHGVGNSPLHF
TGTGCCAGTCACGGCGTCGGGAATTCACCCCTCCACTTT
>NA|TRBV5-1|TRBD1|TRBJ1-1|14
CASSLQGANTEAFF
TGCGCCAGCAGCTTGCAGGGGGCGAACACTGAAGCTTTCTTT